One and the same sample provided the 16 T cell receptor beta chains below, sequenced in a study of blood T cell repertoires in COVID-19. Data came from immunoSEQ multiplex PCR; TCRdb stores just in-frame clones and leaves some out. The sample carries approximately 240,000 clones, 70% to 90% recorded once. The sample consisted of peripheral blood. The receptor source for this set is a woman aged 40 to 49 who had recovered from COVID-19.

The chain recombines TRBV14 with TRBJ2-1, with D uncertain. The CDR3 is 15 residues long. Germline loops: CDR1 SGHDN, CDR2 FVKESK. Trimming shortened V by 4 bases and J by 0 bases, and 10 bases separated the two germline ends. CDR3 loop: CASSRLGSSYNEQFF. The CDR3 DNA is TGTGCCAGCAGCCGACTGGGTAGCTCCTACAATGAGCAGTTCTTC.

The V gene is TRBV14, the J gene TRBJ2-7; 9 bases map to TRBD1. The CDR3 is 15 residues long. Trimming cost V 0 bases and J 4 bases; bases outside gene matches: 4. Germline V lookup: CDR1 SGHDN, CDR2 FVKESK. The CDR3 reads CASSQETGTGYEQYF. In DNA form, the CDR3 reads TGTGCCAGCAGCCAAGAGACCGGGACAGGGTACGAGCAGTACTTC.

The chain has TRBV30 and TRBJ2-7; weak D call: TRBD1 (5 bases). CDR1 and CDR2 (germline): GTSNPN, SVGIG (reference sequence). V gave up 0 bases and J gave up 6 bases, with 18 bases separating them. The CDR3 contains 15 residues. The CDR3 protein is CAWSVAAIQGSEQYF. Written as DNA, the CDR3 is TGTGCCTGGAGTGTAGCAGCTATCCAGGGCTCCGAGCAGTACTTC.

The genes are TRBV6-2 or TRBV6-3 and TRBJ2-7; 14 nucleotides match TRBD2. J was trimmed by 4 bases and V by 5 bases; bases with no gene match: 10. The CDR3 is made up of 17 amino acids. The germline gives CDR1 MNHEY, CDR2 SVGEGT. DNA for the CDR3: TGTGCCAGCAGTCCCCCGGGGACTAGCGGGGGCTCATACGAGCAGTACTTC. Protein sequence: CASSPPGTSGGSYEQYF.

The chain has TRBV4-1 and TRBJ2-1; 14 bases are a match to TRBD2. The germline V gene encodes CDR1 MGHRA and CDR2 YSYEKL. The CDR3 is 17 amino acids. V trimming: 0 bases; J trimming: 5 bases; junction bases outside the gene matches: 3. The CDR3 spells CASSQDGTSGSHNEQFF. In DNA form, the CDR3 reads TGCGCCAGCAGCCAAGACGGGACTAGCGGGAGCCACAATGAGCAGTTCTTC.

CDR3 sequence reads: CASSPATGGWQPQHF. The CDR3 bases are TGTGCCAGCAGTCCGGCAACAGGGGGCTGGCAGCCCCAGCATTTT. The chain has TRBV6-2 or TRBV6-3 and TRBJ1-5; 9 nucleotides match TRBD1. The CDR3 contains 15 residues. Losses at the gene ends were 5 bases for V and 7 bases for J; bases not matched to a gene: 9. The germline CDR1 and CDR2 sequences are MNHEY and SVGEGT.

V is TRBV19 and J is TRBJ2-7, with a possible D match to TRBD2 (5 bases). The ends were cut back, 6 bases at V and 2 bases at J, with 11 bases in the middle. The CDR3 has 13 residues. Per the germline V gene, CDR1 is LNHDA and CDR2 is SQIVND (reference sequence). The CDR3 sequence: CASREGEAYEQYF. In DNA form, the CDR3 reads TGTGCCAGTAGAGAGGGAGAAGCCTACGAGCAGTACTTC.

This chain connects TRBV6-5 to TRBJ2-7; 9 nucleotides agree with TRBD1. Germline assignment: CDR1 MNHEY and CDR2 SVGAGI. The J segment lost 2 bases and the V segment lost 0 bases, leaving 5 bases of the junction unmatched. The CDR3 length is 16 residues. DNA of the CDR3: TGTGCCAGCAGTTACTCAGGACAGGGGCGAACCTACGAGCAGTACTTC. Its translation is CASSYSGQGRTYEQYF.

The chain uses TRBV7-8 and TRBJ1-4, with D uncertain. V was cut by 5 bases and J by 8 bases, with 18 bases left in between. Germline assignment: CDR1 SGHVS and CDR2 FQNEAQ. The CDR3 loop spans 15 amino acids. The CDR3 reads CASSPRYGLEEKLFF. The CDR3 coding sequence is TGTGCCAGCAGCCCCCGTTATGGACTGGAAGAAAAACTGTTTTTT. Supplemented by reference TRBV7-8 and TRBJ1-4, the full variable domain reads GAGVSQSPRYKVAKRGQDVALRCDPISGHVSLFWYQQALGQGPEFLTYFQNEAQLDKSGLPSDRFFAERPEGSVSTLKIQRTQQEDSAVYLCASSPRYGLEEKLFFGSGTQLSVL.

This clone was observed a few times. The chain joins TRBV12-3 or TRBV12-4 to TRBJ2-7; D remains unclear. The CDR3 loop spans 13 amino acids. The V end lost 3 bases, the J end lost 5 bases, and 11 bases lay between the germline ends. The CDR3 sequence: CASSFGPANEQYF. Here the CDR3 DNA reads TGTGCCAGCAGTTTTGGGCCCGCTAACGAGCAGTACTTC.

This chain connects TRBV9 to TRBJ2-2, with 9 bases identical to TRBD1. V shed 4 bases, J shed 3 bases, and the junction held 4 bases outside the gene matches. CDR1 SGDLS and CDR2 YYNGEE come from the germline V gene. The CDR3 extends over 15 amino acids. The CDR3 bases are TGTGCCAGCAGCACTGGGACAGGGTACACCGGGGAGCTGTTTTTT. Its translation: CASSTGTGYTGELFF.

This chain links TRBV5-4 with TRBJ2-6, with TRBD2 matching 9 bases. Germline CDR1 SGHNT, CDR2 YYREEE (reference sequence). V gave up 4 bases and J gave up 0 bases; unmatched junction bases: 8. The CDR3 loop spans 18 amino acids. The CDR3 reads CASSVERGAVSGANVLTF. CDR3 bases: TGTGCCAGCAGCGTCGAGCGGGGGGCCGTCTCTGGGGCCAACGTCCTGACTTTC.

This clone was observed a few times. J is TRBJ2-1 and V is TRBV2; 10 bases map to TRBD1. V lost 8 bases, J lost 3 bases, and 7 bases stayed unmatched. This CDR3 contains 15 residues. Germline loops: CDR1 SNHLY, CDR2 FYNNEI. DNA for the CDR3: TGTGCCAGCGGAATGGACAGGGGGAGCTACAATGAGCAGTTCTTC. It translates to CASGMDRGSYNEQFF.

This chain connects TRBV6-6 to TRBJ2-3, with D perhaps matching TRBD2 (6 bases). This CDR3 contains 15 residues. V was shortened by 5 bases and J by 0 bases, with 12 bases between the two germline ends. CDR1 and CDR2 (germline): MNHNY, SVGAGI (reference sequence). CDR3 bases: TGTGCCAGCAGTAGGGTAGCGGCCAGCACAGATACGCAGTATTTT. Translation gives CASSRVAASTDTQYF.

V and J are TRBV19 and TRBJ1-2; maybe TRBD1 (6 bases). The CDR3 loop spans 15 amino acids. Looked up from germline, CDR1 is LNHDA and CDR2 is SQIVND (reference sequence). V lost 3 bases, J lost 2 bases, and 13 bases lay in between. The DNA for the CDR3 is TGTGCCAGTAGTATCACAGGGATCGAGAACTATGGCTACACCTTC. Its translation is CASSITGIENYGYTF.

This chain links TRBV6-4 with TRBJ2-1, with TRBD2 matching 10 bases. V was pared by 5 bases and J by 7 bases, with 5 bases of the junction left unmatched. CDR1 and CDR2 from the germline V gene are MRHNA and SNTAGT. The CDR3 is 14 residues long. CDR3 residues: CASSLEAGGNEQFF. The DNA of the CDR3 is TGTGCCAGCAGTCTAGAAGCGGGGGGGAATGAGCAGTTCTTC.